A selection of T cell receptor beta chains follows, all from one sample in a study of CD8 T cells in Susac syndrome. TCRdb analysed the immunoSEQ multiplex PCR reads with MiXCR anew, one entry per CDR3 protein. The table includes about 120,000 distinct CDR3 sequences, roughly 92% detected once. Sequenced: CD8+ T cells from PBMCs. The receptors were gathered from a human donor in good health. The CDR3 runs from the conserved cysteine through the conserved F or W. D genes are given only for firm matches. The size entry is marked missing in some rows and otherwise reads once, few, many or a size class.

cdr3_nt cdr3_aa j_call d_call clone_size v_call
TGTGCCAGTAGTCCGGGGGGGAACCTCAGGGGCGCTGAAGCTTTCTTT CASSPGGNLRGAEAFF TRBJ1-1 NA NA TRBV19
TGTGCCAGCAGCCCGGTTTTCGGGACAGGGTTATTGTCCGCCTACGAGCAGTACTTC CASSPVFGTGLLSAYEQYF TRBJ2-7 TRBD1 NA TRBV25-1
TGTGCCAGCAGCCACGTTAAGGGACCCGATGGCTACACCTTC CASSHVKGPDGYTF TRBJ1-2 NA NA TRBV3-1
TGCAGCGTTTGGACAGGCCAAACACAGGCTGAAGCTTTCTTT CSVWTGQTQAEAFF TRBJ1-1 TRBD1 NA TRBV29-1
TGTGCCTGGAGTGCTCCCGGATATCAAGAGACCCAGTACTTC CAWSAPGYQETQYF TRBJ2-5 NA NA TRBV30
TGTGCTAGTGGTTGGCCGGGACAGGTCTACGAGCAGTACTTC CASGWPGQVYEQYF TRBJ2-7 TRBD1 NA TRBV12-5
TGTGCCAGCAGACTCGGGCCCGGGACTGAAGCTTTCTTT CASRLGPGTEAFF TRBJ1-1 NA NA TRBV14
TGTGCCAGCAGCCGTGACAGACCCGCTTTCTTT CASSRDRPAFF TRBJ1-1 NA NA TRBV7-2
TGTGCCAGCAGCCAAGAGTCTGGGGAGCAGTACTTC CASSQESGEQYF TRBJ2-7 NA NA TRBV3-1
TGCAGTGCTAGAGATGCCCCGTCGGCGAGGGAGACCCAGTACTTC CSARDAPSARETQYF TRBJ2-5 NA NA TRBV20-1
TGTGCCAGCAGCCAAGATGTCGGGGGACACGAGCAGTACTTC CASSQDVGGHEQYF TRBJ2-7 NA once TRBV3-1
TGTGCCAGCAGCTTGGGGGACATGTTCGAGCAGTACTTC CASSLGDMFEQYF TRBJ2-7 NA NA TRBV5-6
TGTGCCAGCAGCATTCCGGGACTACAAGAGACCCAGTACTTC CASSIPGLQETQYF TRBJ2-5 TRBD2 NA TRBV7-6
TGCAGTGCTACACCCGGGGGGAGCACAGATACGCAGTATTTT CSATPGGSTDTQYF TRBJ2-3 TRBD2 NA TRBV20-1
TGCAGTGCCCCCCGTGTTGCTGGGGAGAGGTCCTACAATGAGCAGTTCTTC CSAPRVAGERSYNEQFF TRBJ2-1 NA NA TRBV20-1
TGTGCCAGCAGCGACCCAGGGTCTCACGAAAAACTGTTTTTT CASSDPGSHEKLFF TRBJ1-4 NA NA TRBV6-5
TGTGCCAGCAGCTTAAGGGAGGTGGAGAAATCAAACACTGAAGCTTTCTTT CASSLREVEKSNTEAFF TRBJ1-1 NA once TRBV13
TGTGCCACCCAAGGTGGGACGCGTCGCGATGAGCAGTTCTTC CATQGGTRRDEQFF TRBJ2-1 NA NA TRBV15
TGCAGCTACCGGCCAGGGGGCTCGCGGGGAGCTTTCTTT CSYRPGGSRGAFF TRBJ1-1 TRBD1 NA TRBV29-1
TGCGCCAGCAGCCGAGAACTAGCGGGAGCGAACAATGAGCAGTTCTTC CASSRELAGANNEQFF TRBJ2-1 TRBD2 NA TRBV4-3
TGCAGTGCTAGGCCCTCAGCACTTGAAGCTTTCTTT CSARPSALEAFF TRBJ1-1 NA NA TRBV20-1
TGTGCCAGCACGCCCCGAAACTCCTACAATGAGCAGTTCTTC CASTPRNSYNEQFF TRBJ2-1 NA NA TRBV6-6
TGTGCCAGCAGTTCCCGGACAGGAACCTACGAGCAGTACTTC CASSSRTGTYEQYF TRBJ2-7 TRBD1 few TRBV12-3/TRBV12-4
TGTGCCAGCAGCGCGTGGCTTTCCAATAGCAATCAGCCCCAGCATTTT CASSAWLSNSNQPQHF TRBJ1-5 NA NA TRBV7-9
TGTGCCAGTAGTACTAAGGGACAGGGACGAGAGACCCAGTACTTC CASSTKGQGRETQYF TRBJ2-5 TRBD1 NA TRBV19
TGTGCCAGCAGCTGGGACACCAACTCCTACGAGCAGTACTTC CASSWDTNSYEQYF TRBJ2-7 NA NA TRBV9
TGTGCCAGTACTTGGGGGACGCGATCGTTTAACACTGAAGCTTTCTTT CASTWGTRSFNTEAFF TRBJ1-1 NA NA TRBV19
TGTGCCAGCAGCTTACCAAGACAAAGAGGCTCTGAAGCTTTCTTT CASSLPRQRGSEAFF TRBJ1-1 NA NA TRBV7-9
TGTGCCAGCAGCCTTAGAAGACTAGCGGGAGGGAGCGATGAGCAGTTCTTC CASSLRRLAGGSDEQFF TRBJ2-1 TRBD2 NA TRBV6-2/TRBV6-3
TGTGCCAGCAGCGTGGGACACGGAAACACCATATATTTT CASSVGHGNTIYF TRBJ1-3 NA NA TRBV6-5
TGTGCCAGCAGCTGGGGGCTAGCGGGGGAAATTGCACCGCAGTATTTT CASSWGLAGEIAPQYF TRBJ2-3 TRBD2 once TRBV12-3/TRBV12-4
TGCGCCAGCAGCCAATCGACAGGGGCCGGTTATGGCTACACCTTC CASSQSTGAGYGYTF TRBJ1-2 TRBD1 NA TRBV4-1
TGCGCCAGCAGCCAAGTCCTGGGACAGGACTTCTCCTATGGCTACACCTTC CASSQVLGQDFSYGYTF TRBJ1-2 TRBD1 NA TRBV4-3
TGCGCCAGCAGCTTGGGACAGGGGTTAGTCTACGAGCAGTACTTC CASSLGQGLVYEQYF TRBJ2-7 TRBD1 NA TRBV5-1
TGTGCCAGCGGTTCGGGGGCCTACAATGAGCAGTTCTTC CASGSGAYNEQFF TRBJ2-1 NA NA TRBV6-5
TGTGCCACCAGCAGAGATCCCCTAGCGGGTCGCACAGATACGCAGTATTTT CATSRDPLAGRTDTQYF TRBJ2-3 TRBD2 NA TRBV15
TGCAGTGCCAGGACTGTTGGGGAGCTGTTTTTT CSARTVGELFF TRBJ2-2 NA NA TRBV20-1
TGTGCCAGCAGCTTTATAGGGCAGGCTACCTACGAGCAGTACTTC CASSFIGQATYEQYF TRBJ2-7 NA NA TRBV5-4
TGTGCCAGCAGCTTAGGTGGGGATTCGGCTTTCTTT CASSLGGDSAFF TRBJ1-1 NA NA TRBV11-2
TGTGCCAGCAGGGACAGGGGTGAAATCAACACTGAAGCTTTCTTT CASRDRGEINTEAFF TRBJ1-1 TRBD1 NA TRBV6-2/TRBV6-3
TGCGCCAGCAGCCTGGGGCCGCTAAGCTCCTACAATGAGCAGTTCTTC CASSLGPLSSYNEQFF TRBJ2-1 NA NA TRBV5-1
TGCAGTGCTAGATCGGGACCGTCCTACAATGAGCAGTTCTTC CSARSGPSYNEQFF TRBJ2-1 NA NA TRBV20-1
TGTGCCAGCAGCTTGATGGGACCGTGGGGGCCCTCCGGCGAGCAGTACTTC CASSLMGPWGPSGEQYF TRBJ2-7 NA NA TRBV7-2
TGTGCCAGTAAGGCGTTCGGCTACAATGAGCAGTTCTTC CASKAFGYNEQFF TRBJ2-1 NA NA TRBV19
TGTGCCTGGAGCGCCCATAGCGGCTTCACAGATACGCAGTATTTT CAWSAHSGFTDTQYF TRBJ2-3 NA NA TRBV30
TGTGCCAGCACCCCGCTCGCTAGCGGGAGACTGACAGATACGCAGTATTTT CASTPLASGRLTDTQYF TRBJ2-3 TRBD2 NA TRBV7-2
TGTGCCAGCAGCCAAGAGGTAGGGACCGCCGAGCAGTACTTC CASSQEVGTAEQYF TRBJ2-7 NA NA TRBV3-1
TGTGCCAGCAGCGTAGGCTTTATGGCAGGGGGGACGAGCGCCTACAATGAGCAGTTCTTC CASSVGFMAGGTSAYNEQFF TRBJ2-1 NA NA TRBV9
TGTGCCAGCAGCGGGCGACAGGGTACCTACGAGCAGTACTTC CASSGRQGTYEQYF TRBJ2-7 TRBD1 NA TRBV7-9
TGCGCCAGCAACGACTTAGGTTCGGACACTGAAGCTTTCTTT CASNDLGSDTEAFF TRBJ1-1 NA NA TRBV4-1
TGTGCCAGCAGTATTAGTTCTCAACTGTTTTTT CASSISSQLFF TRBJ1-4 NA NA TRBV2
TGCGCCAGCAGCCAACAGGAGCTAGCGGGAGGTGTATCCGGGGAGCTGTTTTTT CASSQQELAGGVSGELFF TRBJ2-2 TRBD2 NA TRBV4-1
TGTGCCAGCAGTTATCGGTTGCGGACAGTTTTGGTCCCTGAAGCTTTCTTT CASSYRLRTVLVPEAFF TRBJ1-1 NA NA TRBV6-2/TRBV6-3
TGCAGCCTTCAGGGGAACACCGGGGAGCTGTTTTTT CSLQGNTGELFF TRBJ2-2 NA NA TRBV29-1
TGTGCCAGCAGCCCACTAGGCGGGGGGGCCACAGATACGCAGTATTTT CASSPLGGGATDTQYF TRBJ2-3 TRBD2 NA TRBV7-9
TGTGCCAGCAGTTCCGGGACTAGTAGGGCCGGGGAGCTGTTTTTT CASSSGTSRAGELFF TRBJ2-2 TRBD2 NA TRBV6-2/TRBV6-3
TGTGCCAGCAGCCCATCAACTAGCGGGGTCTACAATGAGCAGTTCTTC CASSPSTSGVYNEQFF TRBJ2-1 TRBD2 NA TRBV3-1